This is a list of T cell receptor beta chains from one sample in a study of cytomegalovirus exposure and HLA in healthy donors. Assay used: immunoSEQ multiplex PCR; TCRdb lists only in-frame clones, some missing. The sample lists around 190,000 clones, 65% to 80% occurring once. The sequenced sample was PBMCs. The receptors stem from a young man in good health and CMV-seropositive. The CDR3 runs from the conserved cysteine through the conserved F or W. Each record gives: clone size, CDR3 length, D gene, J gene, V gene, CDR3 protein, CDR3 DNA. D genes are given only for firm matches. Clone size is stated in some rows and not others, as once, few, many or a class when expanded.

>.|13|TRBD2|TRBJ2-5|TRBV7-3
CASSLSAGGTQYF
TGTGCCAGCAGCTTATCCGCGGGAGGGACCCAGTACTTC
>.|13|.|TRBJ1-6|TRBV7-9
CASSSMGDSPLHF
TGTGCCAGCAGCTCCATGGGAGACTCACCCCTCCACTTT
>few|16|TRBD2|TRBJ2-1|TRBV28
CASSLNGGSRNNEQFF
TGTGCCAGCAGTTTAAACGGCGGGAGCCGCAACAATGAGCAGTTCTTC
>.|13|.|TRBJ1-4|TRBV15
CATSRVFREKLFF
TGTGCCACCAGCAGGGTATTCAGGGAAAAACTGTTTTTT
>.|12|.|TRBJ2-1|TRBV6-5
CASRPRTLGEFF
TGTGCCAGCAGGCCCCGGACATTAGGGGAGTTCTTC
>.|11|.|TRBJ1-2|TRBV7-9
CASPGLGGYTF
TGTGCCAGTCCAGGGCTAGGTGGCTACACCTTC
>.|13|TRBD1|TRBJ1-2|TRBV7-9
CASTRTGNYGYTF
TGTGCCAGCACCCGGACAGGGAACTATGGCTACACCTTC
>.|18|TRBD1|TRBJ1-2|TRBV19
CASSIPLNQGARDYGYTF
TGTGCCAGTAGTATTCCCCTTAATCAGGGGGCGCGAGACTATGGCTACACCTTC
>few|14|TRBD2|TRBJ2-7|TRBV28
CASSPGTSGDEQYF
TGTGCCAGCAGTCCCGGGACTAGCGGAGATGAGCAGTACTTC
>few|13|.|TRBJ2-4|TRBV7-2
CASTERVEGIQYF
TGTGCCAGCACCGAGCGGGTGGAGGGCATTCAGTACTTC
>.|15|TRBD2|TRBJ2-5|TRBV6-6
CASGAASGREETQYF
TGTGCCAGCGGTGCGGCTAGCGGGCGGGAGGAGACCCAGTACTTC
>.|18|.|TRBJ2-7|TRBV19
CASSGVHGTSDGVEEQYF
TGTGCCAGTAGTGGAGTCCACGGGACATCGGATGGGGTGGAGGAGCAGTACTTC
>few|13|.|TRBJ2-7|TRBV21-1
CASSNLTAYEQYF
TGTGCCAGCAGCAACTTGACAGCCTACGAGCAGTACTTC
>.|13|.|TRBJ2-3|TRBV18
CASSPPFTDTQYF
TGTGCCAGCTCACCACCCTTCACAGATACGCAGTATTTT
>.|16|TRBD1|TRBJ2-6|TRBV4-2
CASSRDRGSGANVLTF
TGTGCCAGCAGCCGAGACAGGGGCTCTGGGGCCAACGTCCTGACTTTC
>.|15|TRBD1|TRBJ2-2|TRBV10-1
CASRGQEMNTGELFF
TGCGCCAGCAGGGGACAGGAGATGAACACCGGGGAGCTGTTTTTT
>.|14|TRBD1|TRBJ1-1|TRBV7-9
CASSSMDRNTEAFF
TGTGCCAGCAGCTCGATGGACAGGAATACTGAAGCTTTCTTT
>.|13|.|TRBJ2-3|TRBV6-4
CASSEGVADTQYF
TGTGCCAGCAGTGAAGGGGTTGCAGATACGCAGTATTTT
>.|13|.|TRBJ2-5|TRBV5-4
CASSPDSQETQYF
TGTGCCAGCAGCCCGGACAGCCAAGAGACCCAGTACTTC
>.|15|.|TRBJ2-7|TRBV19
CASSRRAGELGEQYF
TGTGCCAGTAGTAGAAGGGCAGGGGAACTTGGCGAGCAGTACTTC
>.|16|.|TRBJ1-2|TRBV5-1
CASSPSQGSGLYGYTF
TGCGCCAGCAGCCCCTCCCAGGGCTCAGGGCTCTATGGCTACACCTTC
>.|12|.|TRBJ2-3|TRBV5-1
CASSPGTDTQYF
TGCGCCAGCAGCCCCGGGACAGATACGCAGTATTTT
>.|14|TRBD1|TRBJ2-7|TRBV10-2
CASKPRDRSYEQYF
TGCGCCAGCAAACCCCGGGACAGGAGCTACGAGCAGTACTTC
>.|18|TRBD2|TRBJ2-3|TRBV11-3
CASSLAAGGSYPTDTQYF
TGTGCCAGCAGCTTAGCCGCTGGCGGGAGTTATCCCACAGATACGCAGTATTTT
>.|14|TRBD1|TRBJ1-1|TRBV25-1
CASSAPQGFTEAFF
TGTGCCAGCAGTGCACCACAGGGGTTCACTGAAGCTTTCTTT
>.|16|.|TRBJ2-6|TRBV5-1
CASSLVGAVGANVLTF
TGCGCCAGCAGCTTGGTGGGGGCTGTTGGGGCCAACGTCCTGACTTTC
>.|17|TRBD2|TRBJ2-7|TRBV18
CASSLPGTSGISYEQYF
TGTGCCAGCTCATTACCCGGGACTAGCGGGATATCCTACGAGCAGTACTTC
>.|13|.|TRBJ1-3|TRBV30
CAWSVNSGNTIYF
TGTGCCTGGAGTGTCAACTCTGGAAACACCATATATTTT
>.|15|.|TRBJ1-2|TRBV19
CASSMKTVRLHGYTF
TGTGCCAGTAGTATGAAAACAGTTCGCCTCCATGGCTACACCTTC
>.|15|.|TRBJ2-1|TRBV18
CASSPPAGLSNEQFF
TGTGCCAGCTCACCACCTGCCGGACTATCGAATGAGCAGTTCTTC
>.|14|TRBD2|TRBJ2-1|TRBV7-3
CASSPWTSGGQQFF
TGTGCCAGCAGCCCGTGGACTAGCGGGGGACAGCAGTTCTTC
>.|13|.|TRBJ1-6|TRBV11-2
CASSPRTDSPLHF
TGTGCCAGCAGCCCACGGACAGATTCACCCCTCCACTTT
>.|17|.|TRBJ1-1|TRBV18
CASSPPSRALGDTEAFF
TGTGCCAGCTCACCACCGAGCAGGGCTTTAGGAGACACTGAAGCTTTCTTT
>few|14|TRBD1|TRBJ1-5|TRBV2
CASSDRDSNQPQHF
TGTGCCAGCAGTGATCGGGACAGTAATCAGCCCCAGCATTTT
>few|15|.|TRBJ1-1|TRBV10-3
CAISESSGRNTEAFF
TGTGCCATCAGTGAGTCGTCAGGGCGGAACACTGAAGCTTTCTTT
>few|16|TRBD2|TRBJ2-3|TRBV9
CASSPRGAGTGDTQYF
TGTGCCAGCAGCCCGAGGGGAGCGGGGACGGGGGATACGCAGTATTTT
>.|22|.|TRBJ2-1|TRBV14
CASSHPLMRGQGGRSSYNEQFF
TGTGCCAGCAGCCATCCGTTGATGAGGGGGCAGGGCGGGAGGAGCTCCTACAATGAGCAGTTCTTC
>.|12|.|TRBJ2-3|TRBV6-5
CASQGGSDTQYF
TGTGCCAGCCAGGGAGGCTCAGATACGCAGTATTTT
>.|15|.|TRBJ2-5|TRBV7-7
CASSLDPGFQETQYF
TGTGCTAGCAGCCTCGACCCGGGATTCCAAGAGACCCAGTACTTC
>.|13|.|TRBJ1-1|TRBV4-2
CASSLGGNTEAFF
TGTGCCAGCAGCTTGGGGGGGAACACTGAAGCTTTCTTT
>.|16|.|TRBJ2-6|TRBV5-4
CASSLPDSSGANVLTF
TGTGCCAGCAGCCTCCCTGACAGCTCTGGGGCCAACGTCCTGACTTTC
>.|16|.|TRBJ2-2|TRBV2
CASRTVGPGNTGELFF
TGTGCCAGCAGGACGGTGGGCCCAGGGAACACCGGGGAGCTGTTTTTT
>.|13|.|TRBJ2-5|TRBV2
CASKGTPQETQYF
TGTGCCAGCAAGGGGACACCTCAAGAGACCCAGTACTTC
>.|15|.|TRBJ2-3|TRBV6-1
CASSEQGSLSDTQYF
TGTGCCAGCAGTGAACAGGGCTCCCTATCAGATACGCAGTATTTT
>.|16|.|TRBJ2-1|TRBV15
CATSRDRGRGYNEQFF
TGTGCCACCAGCAGAGATCGAGGGAGAGGCTACAATGAGCAGTTCTTC